This T cell receptor (beta chain) stems from a study of shared clonotypes between healthy human individuals. The overall study: Donor ages ranged 18 to 49 years: a couple of women, a few men. Researchers assigned three CD4 naive, three CD4 memory, two CD8 naive and one CD8 memory plate to each donor.

Comments on this clone: Its antigen is not identified.

This CDR3 is 15 amino acids long. The germline CDR1 and CDR2 sequences are SGHKS and YYEKEE (reference sequence). The V and J ends lost 3 bases and 4 bases respectively, with 14 bases between them. Study results and caveats: The diversity represented, both genetic and in exposure history, was limited by few donors. Researchers sampled only blood; tissue repertoires likely differ.

Assay: immunoSEQ multiplex PCR; the TCRdb copy retains only in-frame clones and omits some. The sample yields about 690,000 clones, 90% seen once. The sequenced sample was memory CD8+ T cells from PBMCs. Subset: CD45RO+ cells pooled with CCR7-negative TemRA cells. The TCR was taken from a man between 18 and 29 years old in good health. Some clones in this sample may be carry-over from other donors' samples. The gene calls are TRBV5-5 and TRBJ1-5; D is perhaps TRBD1 (5 bases). The CDR3 region has the DNA TGTGCCAGCAGCTACGGGGGACCTGCAAATCAGCCCCAGCATTTT. This sequence encodes CASSYGGPANQPQHF.